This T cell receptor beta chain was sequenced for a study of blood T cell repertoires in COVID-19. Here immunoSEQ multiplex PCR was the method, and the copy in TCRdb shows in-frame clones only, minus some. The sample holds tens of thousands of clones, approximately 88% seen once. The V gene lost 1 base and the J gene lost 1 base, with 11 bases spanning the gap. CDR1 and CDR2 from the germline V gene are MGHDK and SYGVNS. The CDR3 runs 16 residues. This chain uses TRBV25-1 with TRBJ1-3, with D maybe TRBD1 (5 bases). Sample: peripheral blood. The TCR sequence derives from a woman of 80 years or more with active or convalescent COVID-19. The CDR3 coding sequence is TGTGCCAGCAGTGAATTTAGGGGCCCTTCTGGAAACACCATATATTTT. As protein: CASSEFRGPSGNTIYF.